A selection of T cell receptor beta chains follows, all from one sample in a study of blood T cell repertoires in COVID-19. Libraries were prepared by immunoSEQ multiplex PCR; TCRdb keeps only in-frame clonotypes and omits some of them. Of 220,000 or so clones detected, 75% to 90% appear once; the ten largest clones hold 7.5% to 9.5%. The sample consisted of peripheral blood. The receptors stem from a woman aged 80 or over with COVID-19, enrolled during active disease. The CDR3 runs from the conserved cysteine through the conserved F or W.

J: TRBJ1-5; V: TRBV13; CDR3: CASSRAGVGNQPQHF
J: TRBJ1-2; V: TRBV29-1; CDR3: CSVERGGQGEPGYTF
J: TRBJ1-2; V: TRBV11-2; CDR3: CASSLQGYGYTF
J: TRBJ1-2; V: TRBV5-1; CDR3: CASTPDRVHGYTF
J: TRBJ1-1; V: TRBV5-4; CDR3: CASSWDRLYSTEAFF
J: TRBJ1-2; V: TRBV5-1; CDR3: CASSAGPSNYGYTF
J: TRBJ2-7; V: TRBV29-1; CDR3: CSVSTGAYEQYF
J: TRBJ1-1; V: TRBV28; CDR3: CASSFDTRGAFF
J: TRBJ2-3; V: TRBV3-1/TRBV3-2; CDR3: CATQGGRRADTQYF
J: TRBJ2-1; V: TRBV7-3; CDR3: CASSLRLADYNEQFF
J: TRBJ1-1; V: TRBV28; CDR3: CASSSTGTLRSEAFF
J: TRBJ2-1; V: TRBV9; CDR3: CASSAQGADYNEQFF
J: TRBJ1-2; V: TRBV28; CDR3: CASRKETGAGYGYTF
J: TRBJ1-3; V: TRBV7-3; CDR3: CASSSGGLRGNTIYF
J: TRBJ1-1; V: TRBV4-2; CDR3: CASSSSPGSRQGAFF
J: TRBJ1-5; V: TRBV6-5; CDR3: CASSYPRTLDQPQHF
J: TRBJ2-7; V: TRBV5-1; CDR3: CASRGAPYYEQYF
J: TRBJ2-2; V: TRBV4-2; CDR3: CASSWGLAVNTGELFF
J: TRBJ1-5; V: TRBV7-9; CDR3: CASSLRGSNQPQHF
J: TRBJ1-5; V: TRBV6-2/TRBV6-3; CDR3: CASSYGGLHQPQHF
J: TRBJ1-5; V: TRBV19; CDR3: CASSSRGSNQPQHF
J: TRBJ1-6; V: TRBV19; CDR3: CASSINPGSNSPLHF
J: TRBJ1-5; V: TRBV6-5; CDR3: CASRRKGVRGQPQHF
J: TRBJ2-7; V: TRBV5-1; CDR3: CASSLDHRQTYEQYF
J: TRBJ1-5; V: TRBV6-5; CDR3: CASSYSFDRGLQPQHF
J: TRBJ1-4; V: TRBV6-5; CDR3: CASSMGVPTNEKLFF
J: TRBJ2-7; V: TRBV5-4; CDR3: CASSRGTGYNEQYF
J: TRBJ1-2; V: TRBV6-5; CDR3: CASLGASNYGYTF
J: TRBJ2-5; V: TRBV7-8; CDR3: CASSLQQETQYF